These 8 T cell receptor beta chains were sequenced from one sample in a study of T cells in Graves' hyperthyroidism and ophthalmopathy. From RNA transcripts, TCR beta CDR3 regions were amplified. The HTBI set primed first-round TCR CDR3 RT-PCR. TCRdb analysed the multiplex PCR reads with MiXCR anew, one entry per CDR3 protein. The repertoire consists of under 350,000 distinct CDR3 sequences, with about an eighth occurring once and the leading ten covering around 7.9%. Sequences were obtained from blood. These receptors were obtained from a woman younger than 45 with Graves' hyperthyroidism that later progressed to Graves' ophthalmopathy.

This clonotype was seen repeatedly, ten times or more. The chain combines TRBV28 with TRBJ2-1; TRBD2 is a possible D gene (6 bases). Trimming cost V 6 bases and J 7 bases, with 16 bases left between them. This CDR3 region has 14 residues. CDR1 is MDHEN and CDR2 is SYDVKM in the germline V gene. The CDR3 region is CASSTGTFSNEQFF. In DNA form, the CDR3 reads TGTGCCAGCAGCACCGGGACTTTCTCTAATGAGCAGTTCTTC.

The rearrangement links TRBV11-2 to TRBJ2-3; tentatively, D is TRBD2 (6 bases). CDR1 SGHAT and CDR2 FQNNGV come from the germline V gene. Between the trimmed V and J ends, which lost 1 base and 2 bases, there was a span of 22 bases. This CDR3 contains 19 residues. In nucleotides, the CDR3 is TGTGCCAGCAGCTTAGGGGCAGGGTTTCGGGACTTGAACACAGATACGCAGTATTTT. Its translation: CASSLGAGFRDLNTDTQYF.

As regards this clonotype: Given a much more abundant clone one base away, this may be a read error. This CDR3 is missing its conserved last phenylalanine or tryptophan, likely due to a read error. The CDR3 region is CASSYIRGSTTDTQYS. DNA of the CDR3: TGTGCCAGCAGTTATATTCGCGGGAGTACCACAGATACGCAGTATTCT. The rearrangement uses TRBV28 and TRBJ2-3; 7 bases are a match to TRBD2. The germline gives CDR1 MDHEN, CDR2 SYDVKM. V shed 4 bases, J shed 2 bases, and the junction held 9 bases outside the gene matches. This CDR3 spans 16 amino acids.

This clonotype was counted a few times. This chain uses TRBV5-4 with TRBJ2-1; 9 bases are shared with TRBD2. CDR1 is SGHNT, CDR2 YYREEE, per germline (reference sequence). The CDR3 is made up of 15 amino acids. V gave up 4 bases and J gave up 1 base; unmatched junction bases: 3. In DNA form, the CDR3 reads TGTGCCAGCAGCCAGGGACTAGCTTCCTACAATGAGCAGTTCTTC. It encodes CASSQGLASYNEQFF.

Ten or more counts support this clonotype. J is TRBJ2-1 and V is TRBV27; 11 nucleotides match TRBD1. V shed 4 bases and J 8 bases; nucleotides not matched to a gene: 7. The CDR3 is 15 amino acids. CDR1 MNHEY and CDR2 SMNVEV come from the germline V gene (reference sequence). The CDR3 region is CASSWTGTGGHEQFF. CDR3 coding DNA: TGTGCCAGCAGTTGGACCGGGACAGGGGGGCATGAGCAGTTCTTC.

This clonotype has only one observation. This chain connects TRBV6-2 or TRBV6-3 to TRBJ2-7; D is ambiguous. V was clipped by 0 bases and J by 4 bases, with 10 bases between them. The germline V gene has CDR1 MNHEY and CDR2 SVGEGT. This CDR3 comprises 14 residues. In DNA, the CDR3 is TGTGCCAGCAGTTACTCCGAGACACTTTACGAGCAGTACTTC. Amino acid sequence: CASSYSETLYEQYF.

In this sample, this clonotype turned up a few times. The chain carries TRBV12-3 or TRBV12-4 and TRBJ2-7; TRBD1 matches 9 bases. This CDR3 contains 14 residues. J lost 4 bases, V lost 7 bases, and 8 bases had no gene match. The CDR3 sequence: CASISGDRAYEQYF. The DNA for the CDR3 is TGTGCCAGCATCTCGGGGGACAGGGCTTACGAGCAGTACTTC.

Ten or more counts support this clonotype. The V gene is TRBV20-1, the J gene TRBJ2-3; D not certain. The V gene's germline CDR1 is DFQATT and CDR2 SNEGSKA (reference sequence). The CDR3 has 16 residues. Trimming removed 0 bases at V and 0 bases at J, with 13 bases between. CDR3 loop: CSARDPVGPSTDTQYF. The CDR3 nucleotides are TGCAGTGCTAGAGATCCGGTTGGCCCCAGCACAGATACGCAGTATTTT.